This T cell receptor beta chain emerged from a study of beta chain features in type 1 diabetes. Study results and caveats: A potential influence of HLA type upon TCRB rearrangement remained unresolved herein. TCRB CDR3s were moderately but significantly shorter in Type 1 diabetes patients in all four CD4+ subsets. Comparison showed that naive, central memory and Treg TCRB repertoires appeared more similar among patients than among healthy donors.

Expressed TCRB transcripts were sequenced, since all the RNA that had been isolated was reverse transcribed. The protocol was immunoSEQ multiplex PCR, while the TCRdb copy is restricted to in-frame clones and leaves out a portion. The top ten clones hold 0.02% to 0.025% of a sample with roughly 700,000 clones, around 15% of them seen once. Turning to this clone: Its antigen is not identified.

This CDR3 contains 15 residues. With 5 bases clipped from V and 1 base from J, the junction kept 1 base outside the gene matches. In germline, CDR1 is MNHEY, CDR2 SVGAGI. Sequenced sample: naive CD4+ T cells from blood. The sequence was collected from a man aged 18 to 30 with type 1 diabetes. The rearrangement joins TRBV6-5 to TRBJ2-2, with 10 bases lining up with TRBD2. CDR3 bases: TGTGCCAGCAGTAGACTAGCGGGGAACACCGGGGAGCTGTTTTTT. The encoded protein is CASSRLAGNTGELFF.